This T cell receptor (beta chain) was observed in a study of identical twins. TCRdb reprocessed the 5' RACE reads via MiXCR and lists one record per CDR3 protein. The top ten hold around 1.5% of the sample, which has some 900,000 distinct CDR3 sequences, roughly an eighth seen once. There are a few counts of this clonotype. Its target is unknown. This CDR3 region has 11 residues. Germline lookup yields CDR1 MNHNS and CDR2 SASEGT. Trimming pared 8 bases from V and 4 bases from J, leaving 7 bases between. Study results and caveats: Twins shared out-of-frame alpha sequences with excess low generation probability. Zero-insertion results could be subject to partial confounding by invariant MAIT and iNKT cells. Abundant beta clonotypes from cord blood bore fewer insertions; memory repertoires lacked this pattern. Models came in too low on out-of-frame TCR alpha sharing in monozygotic twins.

The same specimen was also included in a second study, on yellow fever vaccine responses in identical twins.

The material sequenced was PBMCs. This TCR was sampled from a woman between 18 and 29 years old in good health. The rearrangement joins TRBV6-1 to TRBJ2-3; D remains unclear. The CDR3 region is CASRRPDTQYF. In DNA, the CDR3 is TGTGCCAGCCGGCGACCAGATACGCAGTATTTT.